This T cell receptor beta chain was obtained from a study of Ad26.COV2.S vaccination and SARS-CoV-2 variants. Study-level results: Comparable non-spike TCR breadth was observed in vaccine and placebo recipients.

Concerning this clone: Its antigen is not identified.

Treatment described: approximately 18 received Ad26.COV2.S at low or high dose, single or two shots; about 5 received placebo; per-sample allocation not given. Sampling occurred on day 63 after the first vaccine or placebo injection. Wuhan-strain SARS-CoV-2 spike was expressed by the Ad26 vector that made up the vaccine. Clones were sequenced by immunoSEQ multiplex PCR, and TCRdb holds only the in-frame ones, with some missing. In the table there are a few hundred thousand clones, around 87% of which are singletons. V was clipped by 0 bases and J by 3 bases, with 8 bases between them. Germline V CDR1 and CDR2: GTSNPN, SVGIG (reference sequence). This CDR3 is built from 13 residues.

The V and J genes are TRBV30 and TRBJ1-1; D call uncertain. This material consisted of peripheral blood, taken in a trial of Ad26.COV2.S vaccine versus placebo. This receptor was taken from a person aged 18 to 59 who received the Ad26.COV2.S COVID-19 vaccine or a placebo. Written as DNA, the CDR3 is TGTGCCTGGAGTGTACTCAGGTACACTGAAGCTTTCTTT. It is translated as CAWSVLRYTEAFF.